Included here is one TCR beta chain sequence, with context. Germline CDR1 is SEHNR and CDR2 is FQNEAQ (reference sequence). The CDR3 is 15 residues long. Deletions cut 0 bases from V and 9 bases from J, with 12 bases between. This sample was included in a study of CD8 T cells in Susac syndrome. About the research overall: Five or six sequenced Susac syndrome patients had clinically active disease, while fewer than ten were in remission. At the time their blood was drawn, patients with Susac syndrome were either therapy-naive, on corticosteroids (with some of them also receiving intravenous immunoglobulin), or on intravenous immunoglobulin alone.

The authors reverse transcribed roughly 0.5 to 1 ug RNA with random hexamers. TCRdb recomputed calls from the immunoSEQ multiplex PCR reads with MiXCR, one row per CDR3 protein. The data hold around 180,000 distinct CDR3 sequences, with around 94% observed a single time. The material sequenced was CD4+ T cells from PBMCs. This sequence joins TRBV7-9 and TRBJ1-6, with no clear D. The sequence came from a human donor with Susac syndrome. The CDR3 loop reads CASSLASPGGSPLHF. Here the CDR3 DNA reads TGTGCCAGCAGCTTAGCTAGCCCTGGAGGTTCACCCCTCCACTTT.